This T cell receptor beta chain was profiled in a study of regulatory T cells in long-lasting Graves disease listed by TCRdb under 2021. With regard to the full study: Persistent Graves' disease was defined as antithyroid drug treatment for over 5 years with persistently positive TSH receptor autoantibodies. This study used TCR sequencing and RNA sequencing of peripheral blood to compare persistent Graves' disease patients against newly diagnosed Graves' disease patients. The study took place in China and was registered as a clinical trial. A total of around 33 samples were covered by TCR sequencing, comprising approximately 13 persistent and around 20 newly diagnosed Graves' disease patients. Antithyroid drugs had been taken for about 9.7 years on average by persistent Graves' disease patients in the clinical cohort.

The sample's time point, from its label and the paper: persistent/refractory GD, antithyroid drugs over 5 years with positive TRAb. For both TCR sequencing and RNA sequencing, RNA was extracted from PBMCs using TRIzol. The diagnosis of Graves' disease was made according to American Thyroid Association guidelines. Patients for the study were recruited at an endocrinology department in Xi'an, China. Each patient gave roughly 10 milliliters of peripheral blood, collected in an EDTA anticoagulant tube. PBMCs were isolated by Ficoll Paque Plus density gradient separation without further T cell sorting. An Agilent 2100 Bioanalyzer and agarose gel were used to assess RNA quality, and a NanoDrop 2000 was used to measure RNA concentration. This clonotype was observed at least ten times. Its antigen is currently not known. The input lacks base qualities; no much larger clone sits a single base away. Receptor amplification or capture employed multiplex PCR. The sequencer listed for this sample is Illumina HiSeq 4000. iRepertoire HTBI primers and Arm-PCR amplification of CDR3 regions were used to construct TCR beta libraries. Gel purification was performed on PCR products prior to sequencing. The authors processed their data as follows. A total of 62 TRBV and approximately 13 TRBJ segments were identified across samples and were used for gene usage analysis of CDR3 amino acid clonotypes. COPE and FqMerger were used to merge filtered high-quality paired reads into contigs. BLAST was used to align contigs to the IMGT TRBV, TRBD and TRBJ reference genes, and CDR3 was defined following IMGT. Any clonotype with a frequency above 0.1% was counted as a highly expanded clone. Shannon entropy served as the measure of repertoire diversity, while the Gini coefficient captured V-J evenness. A clonotype found in more than one individual was treated as public. The public reads were reanalyzed by TCRdb: fastp trimming at Q25, MiXCR alignment, in-frame beta chains only. Rows matching on CDR3 protein sequence are summarized as one entry with the most common DNA and genes. Here the V and J calls rest on TCRdb's processing, not on the authors' analysis. The sample yields 350,000 to 450,000 distinct CDR3 sequences; around 20% were counted once. Jointly, the top ten make up under 25% of the sample.

What the work shows at the level of the full study, not this receptor alone: Because the primary lesion, thyroid tissue, could not be accessed, the study looked at peripheral blood alone. Persistent patients shared more public clonotypes among themselves (around 3,000) than newly diagnosed patients did (approximately 900). Sequencing and analysis were restricted to the TCR beta chain. Persistent Graves' disease patients showed lower TCR Shannon entropy and fewer highly expanded clones than newly diagnosed patients, suggesting clonal expansion. The small sample size was acknowledged by the authors as a limitation that may reduce accuracy.

The TCR originated in a female donor with Graves disease. The starting material was peripheral blood mononuclear cells (PBMCs), obtained when the disease was refractory, from a patient treated with antithyroid drugs.

CDR3 sequence: CASSLSTGLAKNIQYF. The DNA is TGTGCCAGCTCACTCTCGACAGGGTTGGCCAAAAACATTCAGTACTTC. The chain is made from TRBV18 and TRBJ2-4; 7 bases in the middle match TRBD1. The CDR3 goes from the cysteine to the phenylalanine over 16 residues. CDR3 DNA is the only sequence kept; it has 48 bases, read in frame from the first base. Per the germline V gene, KGHSH is the CDR1 and LQKENI is the CDR2. V loses 4 bases at its end and J loses 1 base; junction bases beyond the gene matches: 7. With the portions outside the CDR3 filled from the reference TRBV18 and TRBJ2-4 genes, the complete variable region becomes NAGVMQNPRHLVRRRGQEARLRCSPMKGHSHVYWYRQLPEEGLKFMVYLQKENIIDESGMPKERFSAEFPKEGPSILRIQQVVRGDSAAYFCASSLSTGLAKNIQYFGAGTRLSVL.